This TCR beta chain was recovered during a study of blood T cell repertoires in COVID-19. The overall study: Both acute and convalescent COVID-19 samples were obtained from the United States, Italy and Spain. Sample material is recorded as cDNA or gDNA derived from T cells, B-cell-depleted T cells, or PBMCs.

Participant-reported clinical history was the basis for cohort assignment. Germline V lookup: CDR1 SGDLS, CDR2 YYNGEE. V was pared by 6 bases and J by 10 bases, with 18 bases of the junction left unmatched. The CDR3 totals 16 residues. Some clones are missing from TCRdb's copy, which holds only in-frame ones; the method was immunoSEQ multiplex PCR. This table holds 140,000 to 150,000 clones, around four fifths found once. The receptor comes from a woman aged 40-49 years who had recovered from COVID-19. V usage is TRBV9 and J usage is TRBJ2-7; 11 bases match TRBD2. Source material: PBMCs or T cells enriched from blood (not recorded which). CDR3 nucleotides: TGTGCCAGCACCCCCGGGACTAGCGGTCCCATTAATATCCAGTACTTC. It encodes CASTPGTSGPINIQYF.